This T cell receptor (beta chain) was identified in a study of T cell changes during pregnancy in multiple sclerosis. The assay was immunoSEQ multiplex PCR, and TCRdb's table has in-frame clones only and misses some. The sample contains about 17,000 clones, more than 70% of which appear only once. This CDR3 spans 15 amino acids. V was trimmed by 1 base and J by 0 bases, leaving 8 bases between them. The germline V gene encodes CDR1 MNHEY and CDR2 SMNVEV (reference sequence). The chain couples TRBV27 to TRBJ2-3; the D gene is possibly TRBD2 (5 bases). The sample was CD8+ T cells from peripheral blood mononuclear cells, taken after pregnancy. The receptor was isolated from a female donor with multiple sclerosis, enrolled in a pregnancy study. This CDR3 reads CASSLYRTSTDTQYF. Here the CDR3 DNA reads TGTGCCAGCAGTTTATATAGGACTAGCACAGATACGCAGTATTTT.